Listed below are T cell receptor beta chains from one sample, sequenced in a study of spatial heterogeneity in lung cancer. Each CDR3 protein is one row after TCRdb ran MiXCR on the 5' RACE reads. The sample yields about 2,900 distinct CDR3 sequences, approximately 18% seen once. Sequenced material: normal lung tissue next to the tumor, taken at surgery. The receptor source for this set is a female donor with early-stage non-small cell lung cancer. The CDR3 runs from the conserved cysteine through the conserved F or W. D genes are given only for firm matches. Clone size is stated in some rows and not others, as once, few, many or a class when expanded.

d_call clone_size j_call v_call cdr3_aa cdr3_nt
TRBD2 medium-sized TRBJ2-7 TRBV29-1 CSYTWEGLHEQYF TGCAGCTATACCTGGGAGGGTCTCCACGAGCAGTACTTC
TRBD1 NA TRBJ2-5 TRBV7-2 CASSQTGQGSGLLEYF TGTGCCAGCAGCCAAACGGGACAGGGGTCGGGGTTACTAGAGTACTTC
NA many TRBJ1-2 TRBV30 CAWNAAPRSDYGYTF TGTGCCTGGAATGCGGCCCCCCGGTCCGACTATGGCTACACCTTC
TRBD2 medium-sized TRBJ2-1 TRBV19 CASRTLAGGSDEQFF TGTGCCAGTAGAACACTAGCGGGAGGGTCTGATGAGCAGTTCTTC
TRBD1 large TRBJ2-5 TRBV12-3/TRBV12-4 CASSYTGVYIQETQYF TGTGCCAGCAGCTATACAGGGGTCTACATTCAAGAGACCCAGTACTTC
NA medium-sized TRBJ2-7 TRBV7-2 CASSPLGVTYEQYF TGTGCCAGCAGCCCCCTAGGGGTTACCTACGAGCAGTACTTC
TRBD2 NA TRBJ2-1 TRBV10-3 CAISDSSGGAYNEQFF TGTGCCATCAGTGATTCTAGCGGGGGGGCCTACAATGAGCAGTTCTTC
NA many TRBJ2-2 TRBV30 CAWSVYGELFF TGTGCCTGGAGTGTGTATGGGGAGCTGTTTTTT
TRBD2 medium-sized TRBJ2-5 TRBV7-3 CASSMTSGETQYF TGTGCCAGCAGTATGACTAGCGGGGAGACCCAGTACTTC
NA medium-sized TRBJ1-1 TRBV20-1 CSAGGLDTEAFF TGCAGTGCTGGGGGATTGGACACTGAAGCTTTCTTT
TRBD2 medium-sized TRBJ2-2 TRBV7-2 CASSPRTSGTGGELFF TGTGCCAGCAGCCCCCGGACTAGCGGGACGGGCGGGGAGCTGTTTTTT